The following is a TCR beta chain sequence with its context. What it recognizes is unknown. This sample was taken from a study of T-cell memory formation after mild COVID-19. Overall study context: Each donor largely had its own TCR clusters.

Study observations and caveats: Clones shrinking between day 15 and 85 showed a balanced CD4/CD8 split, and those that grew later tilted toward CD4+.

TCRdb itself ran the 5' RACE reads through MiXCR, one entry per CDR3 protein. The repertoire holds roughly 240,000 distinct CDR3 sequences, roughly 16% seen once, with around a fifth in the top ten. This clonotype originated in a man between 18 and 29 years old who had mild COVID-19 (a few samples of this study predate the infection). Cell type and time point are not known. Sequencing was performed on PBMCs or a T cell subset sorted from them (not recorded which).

The CDR3 reads CASSVGEHLSTDTQYF. The CDR3 nucleotides are TGTGCCAGCAGCGTAGGGGAACATCTAAGCACAGATACGCAGTATTTT. The J gene is TRBJ2-3, the V gene TRBV9, with D hard to call. CDR1 and CDR2 (germline): SGDLS, YYNGEE. Trimming removed 0 bases at V and 0 bases at J, with 11 bases between. This CDR3 contains 16 residues.